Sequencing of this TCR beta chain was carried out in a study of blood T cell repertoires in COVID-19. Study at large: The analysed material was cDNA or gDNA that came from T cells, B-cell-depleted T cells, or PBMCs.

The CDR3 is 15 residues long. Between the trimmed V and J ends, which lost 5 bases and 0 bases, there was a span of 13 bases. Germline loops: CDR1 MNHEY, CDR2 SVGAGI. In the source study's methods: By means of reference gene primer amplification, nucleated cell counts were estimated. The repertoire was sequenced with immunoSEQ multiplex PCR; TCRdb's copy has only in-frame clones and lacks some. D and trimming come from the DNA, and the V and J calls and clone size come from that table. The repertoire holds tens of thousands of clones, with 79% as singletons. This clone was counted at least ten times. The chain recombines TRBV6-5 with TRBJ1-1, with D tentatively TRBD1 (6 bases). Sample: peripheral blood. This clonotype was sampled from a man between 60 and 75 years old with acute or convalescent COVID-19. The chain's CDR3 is CASSRGSSVNTEAFF. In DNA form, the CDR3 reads TGTGCCAGCAGTAGGGGGAGCTCGGTGAACACTGAAGCTTTCTTT.